The 14 T cell receptor beta chains presented below share a single source sample, sequenced in a study of a mutant IDH1 vaccine in newly diagnosed glioma. Repertoires were generated with immunoSEQ multiplex PCR, while TCRdb's copy carries only in-frame clones and drops some. The repertoire has tens of thousands of clones, roughly 80% of them found once; the top ten carry 7.4%. Documented time point: baseline, week 1 (first vaccination visit). As for treatment: pre-vaccination baseline after standard-of-care therapy. The input for sequencing was PBMCs, taken from a glioma patient treated with radiotherapy, temozolomide or both. These receptors were collected from a woman aged 45-65 years with glioma.

The J gene is TRBJ2-1, the V gene TRBV19; D gene uncertain. The CDR3 is made up of 13 amino acids. The germline gives CDR1 LNHDA, CDR2 SQIVND (reference sequence). V dropped 1 base and J dropped 9 bases, with 10 bases sitting between them. The CDR3 here is CASSIVPGSEQFF. The CDR3 region has the DNA TGTGCCAGTAGTATAGTGCCCGGGTCTGAGCAGTTCTTC.

J is TRBJ1-5 and V is TRBV30; unclear D gene. The V gene's germline CDR1 is GTSNPN and CDR2 SVGIG (reference sequence). The CDR3 has 13 residues. Trimming stripped 1 base from V and 6 bases from J, with 10 bases between. CDR3 sequence: CAWSGGKGQPQHF. The CDR3 nucleotides read TGTGCCTGGAGTGGGGGAAAGGGTCAGCCCCAGCATTTT. Full variable domain (rest looked up from reference TRBV30 and TRBJ1-5): SQTIHQWPATLVQPVGSPLSLECTVEGTSNPNLYWYRQAAGRGLQLLFYSVGIGQISSEVPQNLSASRPQDRQFILSSKKLLLSDSGFYLCAWSGGKGQPQHFGDGTRLSIL.

The chain joins TRBV10-3 to TRBJ1-2; 8 bases agree with TRBD1. The germline gives CDR1 ENHRY, CDR2 SYGVKD. The trim removed 2 bases at V and 6 bases at J, leaving 5 bases unmatched. This CDR3 is 14 amino acids long. The CDR3 protein is CAISEGQGSDGYTF. The CDR3 DNA sequence: TGTGCCATCAGTGAGGGACAGGGTTCAGATGGCTACACCTTC.

This clone was counted only a few times. The genes are TRBV18 and TRBJ1-1; D gene unclear. Germline V gene sequence: CDR1 KGHSH, CDR2 LQKENI. Trimming stripped 4 bases from V and 4 bases from J, with 10 bases between. The CDR3 consists of 13 residues. CDR3 bases: TGTGCCAGCTCACAAACACAAGGCACTGAAGCTTTCTTT. As protein: CASSQTQGTEAFF. Combining the CDR3 with reference TRBV18 and TRBJ1-1 gives the whole variable domain NAGVMQNPRHLVRRRGQEARLRCSPMKGHSHVYWYRQLPEEGLKFMVYLQKENIIDESGMPKERFSAEFPKEGPSILRIQQVVRGDSAAYFCASSQTQGTEAFFGQGTRLTVV.

The rearrangement links TRBV18 to TRBJ1-2; possibly TRBD1 for D (6 bases). Trimming took 2 bases from V and 7 from J, leaving 8 bases between them. Per the germline V gene, CDR1 is KGHSH and CDR2 is LQKENI. The CDR3 covers 12 residues. The CDR3 region has the DNA TGTGCCAGCTCACCAACAGGGTCTGGCTACACCTTC. The encoded protein is CASSPTGSGYTF.

In this sample, this clone turned up once. The rearrangement links TRBV4-2 to TRBJ2-2, with 7 nucleotides matching TRBD1. Per the germline V gene, CDR1 is LGHNA and CDR2 is YNFKEQ. This CDR3 comprises 15 residues. After removal of 4 bases from V and 5 bases from J, the junction contained 7 bases not matched to a gene. Written as DNA, the CDR3 is TGTGCCAGCAGCCCCGGACAGGCCGGGACCGGGGAGCTGTTTTTT. This translates into CASSPGQAGTGELFF.

V and J are TRBV6-1 and TRBJ1-2; D gene ambiguous. CDR3 length equals 11 residues. Per the germline V gene, CDR1 is MNHNS and CDR2 is SASEGT. The germline V and J ends were trimmed by 4 bases and 4 bases, with 4 bases remaining between them. CDR3 in amino acids: CASSVSYGYTF. The CDR3 bases are TGTGCCAGCAGTGTATCCTATGGCTACACCTTC.

A few counts support this clone. The chain joins TRBV9 to TRBJ1-1; D not resolved. The CDR3 extends over 11 amino acids. The germline gives CDR1 SGDLS, CDR2 YYNGEE. With 3 bases removed from V and 3 bases from J, the gap between germline ends came to 3 bases. CDR3 protein: CASSGDTEAFF. In DNA, the CDR3 is TGTGCCAGCAGCGGAGACACTGAAGCTTTCTTT.

V is TRBV14 and J is TRBJ1-1; D is unresolved. Deletions cut 4 bases from V and 10 bases from J, with 13 bases between. Germline CDR1 reads SGHDN; CDR2 reads FVKESK. The CDR3 extends over 12 amino acids. CDR3 residues: CASSLSASIAFF. The CDR3 DNA is TGTGCCAGCAGCCTCTCCGCAAGTATAGCTTTCTTT. The full variable domain, completed using reference TRBV14 and TRBJ1-1, is EAGVTQFPSHSVIEKGQTVTLRCDPISGHDNLYWYRRVMGKEIKFLLHFVKESKQDESGMPNNRFLAERTGGTYSTLKVQPAELEDSGVYFCASSLSASIAFFGQGTRLTVV.

A few counts support this clone. This chain uses TRBV29-1 with TRBJ1-4; D remains unclear. CDR1 is SQVTM, CDR2 ANQGSEA, per germline. Deletions cut 6 bases from V and 7 bases from J, with 6 bases between. This CDR3 is 10 amino acids long. The CDR3 region is CSVLGEKLFF. CDR3 nucleotide sequence: TGCAGCGTACTAGGTGAAAAACTGTTTTTT.

This clone was picked up a small number of times. The chain has TRBV30 and TRBJ2-7, with D perhaps TRBD2 (5 bases). Germline V gives CDR1 GTSNPN, CDR2 SVGIG (reference sequence). Deletions cut 1 base from V and 3 bases from J, with 10 bases between. The CDR3 has 13 amino acids. The CDR3 sequence: CAWSGDDYYEQYF. The CDR3 DNA follows: TGTGCCTGGAGTGGGGATGACTACTACGAGCAGTACTTC. Looking up the rest from reference TRBV30 and TRBJ2-7 gives the full variable domain: SQTIHQWPATLVQPVGSPLSLECTVEGTSNPNLYWYRQAAGRGLQLLFYSVGIGQISSEVPQNLSASRPQDRQFILSSKKLLLSDSGFYLCAWSGDDYYEQYFGPGTRLTVT.

The V gene is TRBV6-5, the J gene TRBJ1-2; 10 bases align to TRBD1. Germline CDR1 and CDR2: MNHEY and SVGAGI. This CDR3 contains 16 residues. Trimming took 2 bases from V and 2 from J; bases not matched to a gene: 5. As DNA, the CDR3 is TGTGCCAGCAGTTACATTCGGACAGGGGGAAACTATGGCTACACCTTC. It translates to CASSYIRTGGNYGYTF.

The chain uses TRBV27 and TRBJ2-7, with a tentative D call TRBD2 (5 bases). V shed 4 bases and J shed 6 bases, with 7 bases lying between them. Germline lookup yields CDR1 MNHEY and CDR2 SMNVEV (reference sequence). CDR3 length: 11 residues. In DNA, the CDR3 is TGTGCCAGCAGTTACCGGGGCGAGCAGTACTTC. It is translated as CASSYRGEQYF.

This rearrangement joins TRBV15 to TRBJ1-2; D is unresolved. The CDR3 loop spans 13 amino acids. Between the trimmed V and J ends, which lost 3 bases and 4 bases, there was a span of 9 bases. Per the germline V gene, CDR1 is LNHNV and CDR2 is YYDKDF (reference sequence). The CDR3 DNA sequence: TGTGCCACCAGCAGGGCTGGATTCTATGGCTACACCTTC. Translating it yields CATSRAGFYGYTF.